This T cell receptor beta chain was identified in a study of blood T cell repertoires in COVID-19. The repertoire was sequenced with immunoSEQ multiplex PCR; TCRdb's copy has only in-frame clones and lacks some. The table includes about 480,000 clones, 88% detected once. CDR1 is LNHDA, CDR2 SQIVND, per germline (reference sequence). V lost 9 bases to trimming and J lost 6 bases, with 14 bases between them. The CDR3 runs to 12 residues. The source of this sequence is a woman in her thirties or forties who had recovered from COVID-19. The V gene is TRBV19, the J gene TRBJ1-1; no clear D. The source material was PBMCs or T cells enriched from blood (not recorded which). As DNA, the CDR3 is TGTGCCAGCAATCCGGGTGACGCTGAAGCTTTCTTT. This translates into CASNPGDAEAFF.